This TCR beta chain is from a study of T cells in Graves' hyperthyroidism and ophthalmopathy. Uncontrolled infection, other autoimmune disease, pregnancy or lactation barred patients from enrollment. V was cut by 5 bases and J by 2 bases, with 17 bases left in between. The germline V gene has CDR1 KGHDR and CDR2 SFDVKD. The CDR3 is 16 amino acids. Amplification of TCR beta CDR3 regions used RNA as the template. During a first-round RT-PCR of the TCR CDR3, the HTBI primer set was used. TCRdb re-derived calls from the multiplex PCR reads in MiXCR, one entry per CDR3 protein. The data contain 350,000 to 400,000 distinct CDR3 sequences, under 20% of them seen just once; the ten biggest clones take up 3% to 4%. This clonotype occurred many times.

The sample was blood. The origin of this receptor is a woman aged 18-29 years with Graves' hyperthyroidism. This rearrangement joins TRBV24-1 to TRBJ1-1; D may be TRBD1 (6 bases). This chain's CDR3 is CATSASRWGRNTEAFF. As DNA, the CDR3 is TGTGCCACCAGTGCCTCAAGGTGGGGGCGTAACACTGAAGCTTTCTTT.